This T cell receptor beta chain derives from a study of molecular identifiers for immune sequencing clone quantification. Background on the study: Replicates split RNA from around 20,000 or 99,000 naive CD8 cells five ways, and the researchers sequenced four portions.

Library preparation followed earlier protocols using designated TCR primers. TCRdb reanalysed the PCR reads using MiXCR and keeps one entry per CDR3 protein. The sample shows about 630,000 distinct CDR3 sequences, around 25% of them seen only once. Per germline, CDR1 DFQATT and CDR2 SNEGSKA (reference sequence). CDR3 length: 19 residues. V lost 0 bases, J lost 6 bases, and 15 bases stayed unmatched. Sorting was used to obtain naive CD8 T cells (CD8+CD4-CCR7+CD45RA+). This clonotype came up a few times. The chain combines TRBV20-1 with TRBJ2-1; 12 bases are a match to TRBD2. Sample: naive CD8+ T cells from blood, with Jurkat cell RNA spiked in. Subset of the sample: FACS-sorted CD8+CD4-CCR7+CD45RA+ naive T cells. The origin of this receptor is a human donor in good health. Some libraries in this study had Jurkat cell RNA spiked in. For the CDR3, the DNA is TGCAGTGCTAGAGATCCAGCGCTAGCGGGGGGGCTGGGTCGCAATGAGCAGTTCTTC. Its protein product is CSARDPALAGGLGRNEQFF.